This T cell receptor beta chain appears in the sequencing data of a study of T cells after yellow fever vaccination (dated by TCRdb to the late 2010s). As for the study more broadly: Libraries from fractions with low cell numbers were prepared with the SMART-Seq v4 Ultra Low Input RNA kit. Bulk TCR alpha and beta repertoires were sequenced longitudinally to track T-cell clones before and after primary and booster YFV17D yellow fever vaccination. Two healthy male donors made up the cohort, one aged 18 to 30 years and the other aged 30 to 40 years. Blood was collected at multiple timepoints before and after primary and secondary immunization, and bulk PBMC replicates and cell subsets were isolated.

Overall study outcomes, separate from this receptor: A small fraction of clonotypes showed up in both the CD4 and CD8 compartments, probably as a result of convergent recombination. The secondary T-cell response was weaker than the primary response but faster, peaking on day 5 instead of day 15. Because the study included only two donors, the extent to which the findings can be generalized is limited. Computational filtering was needed because FACS-sorted repertoires could contain abundant contaminating clonotypes from the bulk population. After the booster, most of the clones that had expanded following primary vaccination were detected again (roughly 96% of CD4 and around 88% of CD8), which suggests that memory was broadly maintained.

The treatment or condition label here, explained by the study, means: live attenuated yellow fever vaccine strain. A standard Ficoll-Paque protocol was used to isolate PBMCs from peripheral blood. Dynabeads CD4 and CD8 positive selection kits were used to isolate the CD4 and CD8 T-cell fractions. TriZol was used to extract RNA from bulk PBMCs, CD4 and CD8 fractions, and dextramer-positive and dextramer-negative fractions. Relative to germline, V is 1 base shorter and J is 7 bases shorter, with 10 bases between their ends. Taken from cysteine to phenylalanine, the CDR3 has 14 residues. Kept here is only the CDR3 DNA, which spans 42 bases and is read in frame from base 1. TCR cDNA was synthesized by 5'RACE template switching, which introduced a universal primer site and unique molecular identifiers. Priming of cDNA synthesis was performed from both the TCR alpha and TCR beta constant segments. Library amplification involved two PCR steps, and the second step added sample barcodes and sequencing adapters. Sequencing of the libraries was done on either Illumina HiSeq 2500 (2x100 bp) or NovaSeq (2x150 bp). In the authors' own workflow: Demultiplexing of reads and collapsing into UMI consensus sequences were performed with MIGEC, and V(D)J alignment was carried out with MiXCR. Clonotypes responding to the vaccine were identified with edgeR on replicate PBMC samples, with the criteria of FDR below 0.01 and a log2 fold change above 5 up to day 15. Bulk clonotypes were assigned CD4 or CD8 identity according to which sequenced CD4 or CD8 repertoire held them at higher abundance. The public reads were reanalyzed by TCRdb: fastp trimming at Q25, MiXCR alignment, in-frame beta chains only. Entries that share a CDR3 protein sequence are merged under the most common genes and DNA. V and J calls and clone size were set by TCRdb, not the authors. This sample has about 260,000 distinct CDR3 sequences in its table, and 13% of those were observed once. Clones ranked in the top ten supply around 0.49% of the sample.

This clonotype was detected only a few times. Its antigen specificity is not known. One base away there is no much larger clone; base qualities are not given. Sequences were derived from CD4+ T cells sorted from PBMCs, sampled 45 days after the yellow fever booster vaccination. The source of this sequence is a man between 25 and 39 years old who received the YFV17D yellow fever vaccine. Here the chain combines TRBV12-3 or TRBV12-4 and TRBJ1-4; the D gene is not confidently resolved. The CDR3 has the sequence CASSLEGLGEKLFF. The sequenced DNA: TGTGCCAGCAGTTTAGAGGGATTGGGTGAAAAACTGTTTTTT.